A selection of T cell receptor beta chains follows, all from one sample in a study of identical twins. One entry per CDR3 protein results from TCRdb running MiXCR on the 5' RACE reads. Of about 500,000 distinct CDR3 sequences listed, 14% are singletons. The same data also contributed to another study, on yellow fever vaccine responses in identical twins.

Material: CD4+ T cells sorted from blood. The source of these receptors is a woman under 30 in good health. Each CDR3 is given with its conserved first and last residue. Each record gives: clone size, D gene, V gene, J gene, CDR3 protein, CDR3 DNA. The D gene is left open where the match is weak. Only part of the rows carry a size: once, few, many, or a class if the clone is expanded.

many	-	TRBV29-1	TRBJ1-2	CSVEGREGYTF	TGCAGCGTTGAGGGACGGGAGGGCTACACCTTC
many	TRBD2	TRBV4-3	TRBJ2-1	CASSQLAGGPWGRNEQFF	TGCGCCAGCAGCCAGCTAGCGGGAGGGCCTTGGGGAAGGAATGAGCAGTTCTTC
-	TRBD1	TRBV12-3/TRBV12-4	TRBJ2-1	CASSSNRQGSYNEQFF	TGTGCCAGCAGTTCAAACCGACAGGGGTCCTACAATGAGCAGTTCTTC
-	TRBD1	TRBV7-2	TRBJ1-5	CASSSGQGQSQPQHF	TGTGCCAGCAGCTCGGGACAGGGACAGAGTCAGCCCCAGCATTTT
-	-	TRBV7-2	TRBJ2-1	CASSIPGVFPQFF	TGTGCCAGCAGCATCCCGGGAGTGTTCCCGCAGTTCTTC
few	TRBD2	TRBV28	TRBJ2-5	CASSPSGGVETQYF	TGTGCCAGCAGTCCTAGCGGGGGGGTCGAGACCCAGTACTTC
-	-	TRBV2	TRBJ2-7	CAGRRQEHYEQYF	TGTGCCGGCCGGCGGCAGGAGCACTACGAGCAGTACTTC
few	TRBD2	TRBV10-3	TRBJ2-3	CAISEAGTGDTQYF	TGTGCCATCAGCGAAGCGGGAACAGGAGATACGCAGTATTTT
many	-	TRBV29-1	TRBJ2-7	CSVDVGQGYEQYF	TGCAGCGTTGACGTGGGGCAGGGCTACGAGCAGTACTTC
-	-	TRBV4-1	TRBJ2-1	CASSRPGQTPYNEQFF	TGCGCCAGCAGCCGCCCAGGACAGACTCCCTACAATGAGCAGTTCTTC